The 31 T cell receptor beta chains listed next were all sequenced from one sample in a study of blood T cell repertoires in COVID-19. Generated by immunoSEQ multiplex PCR, the TCRdb table keeps only in-frame clones and is missing some. There are roughly 200,000 clones in the sample; around nine tenths occur only once, and about an eighth lies in the top ten. What was sequenced was peripheral blood. Receptor source: a woman between 18 and 30 years old who had recovered from COVID-19.

The chain recombines TRBV5-5 with TRBJ2-2, with D tentatively TRBD1 (6 bases). CDR3 length equals 16 residues. Per the germline V gene, CDR1 is SGHKS and CDR2 is YYEKEE (reference sequence). Trimming stripped 6 bases from V and 4 bases from J, with 19 bases between. CDR3: CASIPVQGVSTGELFF. The CDR3 nucleotides are TGTGCCAGCATCCCGGTACAGGGAGTGAGCACCGGGGAGCTGTTTTTT.

This sequence joins TRBV18 and TRBJ2-3; 8 bases match TRBD2. Looked up from germline, CDR1 is KGHSH and CDR2 is LQKENI. CDR3 length: 16 amino acids. In DNA form, the CDR3 reads TGTGCTACGAGGGCCGGCACGGGAGGGATCACAGATACGCAGTATTTT. It is translated as CATRAGTGGITDTQYF.

The chain carries TRBV19 and TRBJ1-2, with 9 bases that match TRBD1. Germline V gives CDR1 LNHDA, CDR2 SQIVND (reference sequence). The V and J ends lost 11 bases and 7 bases, in that order; junction bases with no gene match: 5. The CDR3 spans 11 residues. The CDR3 protein is CAAGTGLGYTF. The DNA for the CDR3 is TGTGCCGCTGGGACAGGGCTTGGCTACACCTTC.

The rearrangement joins TRBV7-2 to TRBJ2-1, with 11 bases that match TRBD2. Unmatched junction bases numbered 8, after V lost 4 bases and J lost 6 bases. The CDR3 is 16 amino acids. Germline V gives CDR1 SGHTA, CDR2 FQGNSA. This CDR3 reads CASSSPLAGAFNEQFF. In DNA, the CDR3 is TGTGCCAGCAGCTCCCCACTAGCGGGAGCTTTCAATGAGCAGTTCTTC.

The chain links TRBV11-2 to TRBJ2-6, with a tentative D call TRBD1 (6 bases). The V gene's germline CDR1 is SGHAT and CDR2 FQNNGV. CDR3 length equals 19 residues. V lost 5 bases and J 2 bases, leaving 22 bases between the germline ends. The CDR3 spells CASSNLVGGGLAGANVLTF. Here the CDR3 DNA reads TGTGCCAGCAGCAACCTGGTTGGGGGCGGTTTAGCTGGGGCCAACGTCCTGACTTTC.

The rearrangement joins TRBV24-1 to TRBJ1-2; 7 bases are shared with TRBD1. With V trimmed by 2 bases and J by 2 bases, 1 base remained unmatched. The CDR3 length is 14 residues. CDR1 is KGHDR and CDR2 is SFDVKD in the germline V gene. Here the CDR3 reads CATSDSGQNYGYTF. For the CDR3, the DNA is TGTGCCACCAGTGATTCGGGACAGAACTATGGCTACACCTTC.

This chain links TRBV9 with TRBJ2-1, with 7 bases identical to TRBD2. CDR1 is SGDLS and CDR2 is YYNGEE in the germline V gene. There are 15 residues in the CDR3. J lost 8 bases, V lost 4 bases, and 12 bases had no gene match. The DNA of the CDR3 is TGTGCCAGCAGCAACGCGGGACTACCCTCCGATGAGCAGTTCTTC. Its translation: CASSNAGLPSDEQFF.

This clone was seen only once. The genes are TRBV28 and TRBJ1-4, with a tentative D call TRBD1 (6 bases). Trimming stripped 6 bases from V and 4 bases from J, with 18 bases between. The germline V gene encodes CDR1 MDHEN and CDR2 SYDVKM. The CDR3 has 16 amino acids. CDR3 in amino acids: CASSLAGAAHNEKLFF. The DNA of the CDR3 is TGTGCCAGCAGCCTAGCAGGGGCGGCACATAATGAAAAACTGTTTTTT.

The chain has TRBV7-9 and TRBJ1-2, with 9 positions matching TRBD1. The V gene end was trimmed by 7 bases and the J gene end by 0 bases; junction bases not matched to a gene: 9. CDR1 and CDR2 from the germline V gene are SEHNR and FQNEAQ (reference sequence). This CDR3 spans 16 amino acids. As DNA, the CDR3 is TGTGCCAGCACTCTCTTACAGGGGGCCCCTAACTATGGCTACACCTTC. Amino acids: CASTLLQGAPNYGYTF.

This chain uses TRBV11-1 with TRBJ1-1, with TRBD1 identical over 8 bases. The ends lost 6 bases at V and 8 bases at J; junction bases unmatched: 8. CDR1 SGHAT and CDR2 FQDESV come from the germline V gene (reference sequence). This CDR3 has 13 residues. The CDR3: CASRETGAVEAFF. CDR3 nucleotide sequence: TGTGCCAGCAGGGAGACAGGGGCGGTCGAAGCTTTCTTT.

This chain connects TRBV5-1 to TRBJ1-4; 11 nucleotides align to TRBD1. The CDR3 has 14 amino acids. The germline V gene has CDR1 SGHRS and CDR2 YFSETQ. Trimming removed 4 bases from V and 8 bases from J; junction bases left unmatched: 4. The CDR3 loop is CASSPGQGGEKLFF. The CDR3, as DNA: TGCGCCAGCAGCCCGGGACAGGGGGGCGAAAAACTGTTTTTT.

The chain is built from TRBV12-3 or TRBV12-4 and TRBJ1-1; D is possibly TRBD1 (5 bases). V gave up 4 bases and J gave up 5 bases, with 11 bases separating them. CDR3 length equals 13 residues. The chain's CDR3 is CASSSSGKTEAFF. In DNA, the CDR3 is TGTGCCAGCAGTTCCTCAGGGAAGACTGAAGCTTTCTTT.

This clone was counted between two and nine times. This chain links TRBV15 with TRBJ1-3, with a weak D call TRBD1 (5 bases). CDR1 and CDR2 from the germline V gene are LNHNV and YYDKDF (reference sequence). V was cut by 0 bases and J by 11 bases, with 26 bases left in between. This CDR3 comprises 18 residues. CDR3 in DNA: TGTGCCACCAGCAGAGAGAGGACGTCCAGGGTTGGACCGCTCGCCATATATTTT. Amino acid sequence: CATSRERTSRVGPLAIYF.

The chain joins TRBV7-2 to TRBJ2-7, with D perhaps TRBD1 (5 bases). Germline CDR1 is SGHTA and CDR2 is FQGNSA. Trimming took 1 base from V and 5 from J, leaving 12 bases between them. The CDR3 covers 14 residues. CDR3 DNA: TGTGCCAGCAGCTTAGGTCCGCAGGGCAACGAGCAGTACTTC. It specifies CASSLGPQGNEQYF.

This clone has only one observation. This chain joins TRBV15 and TRBJ1-1; D is perhaps TRBD1 (6 bases). V gave up 2 bases and J gave up 2 bases, with 15 bases separating them. Germline V lookup: CDR1 LNHNV, CDR2 YYDKDF (reference sequence). This CDR3 is built from 16 residues. The CDR3 DNA is TGTGCCACCAGCAGACGGGACATTCGGAGAAACACTGAAGCTTTCTTT. Amino acid sequence: CATSRRDIRRNTEAFF.

This chain joins TRBV9 and TRBJ2-2; D gene uncertain. The CDR3 is 15 residues long. V shed 0 bases and J shed 4 bases, with 10 bases lying between them. Germline values: CDR1 SGDLS, CDR2 YYNGEE. The CDR3 DNA reads as TGTGCCAGCAGCGTAGTGTCAGGTCGCACCGGGGAGCTGTTTTTT. Amino acid sequence: CASSVVSGRTGELFF.

The chain links TRBV11-2 to TRBJ2-1, with 9 bases fitting TRBD2. The CDR3 consists of 15 residues. CDR1 is SGHAT, CDR2 FQNNGV, per germline. With 5 bases clipped from V and 10 bases from J, the junction kept 12 bases outside the gene matches. The CDR3 spells CASSLPPTSGGEQFF. The DNA of the CDR3 is TGTGCCAGCAGCCTTCCCCCGACTAGCGGAGGCGAGCAGTTCTTC.

The V call is TRBV25-1, the J call TRBJ1-4; maybe TRBD1 (6 bases). V was pared by 6 bases and J by 7 bases, with 18 bases between. The CDR3 loop spans 15 amino acids. The germline CDR1 and CDR2 sequences are MGHDK and SYGVNS. Here the CDR3 reads CASREAGALFEKLFF. The CDR3 bases are TGTGCCAGCAGAGAAGCAGGGGCGCTTTTTGAAAAACTGTTTTTT.

V gene TRBV30 combines with J gene TRBJ1-2, with D possibly TRBD1 on 6 matching bases. This CDR3 comprises 13 residues. Trimming took off 6 bases at V and 0 bases at J, with 11 bases between the two ends. Germline V gene sequence: CDR1 GTSNPN, CDR2 SVGIG (reference sequence). CDR3 DNA: TGTGCCTGCAGGGACATTGCTAACTATGGCTACACCTTC. Translation: CACRDIANYGYTF.

The chain has TRBV9 and TRBJ2-5, with a weak D call TRBD2 (6 bases). The germline V gene has CDR1 SGDLS and CDR2 YYNGEE. The V and J ends lost 0 bases and 1 base respectively, with 7 bases between them. This CDR3 region has 14 residues. CDR3 in amino acids: CASSVGGAQETQYF. In DNA form, the CDR3 reads TGTGCCAGCAGCGTAGGCGGGGCCCAAGAGACCCAGTACTTC.

The chain combines TRBV19 with TRBJ2-3; no clear D. The V gene's germline CDR1 is LNHDA and CDR2 SQIVND (reference sequence). Trimming stripped 7 bases from V and 1 base from J, with 12 bases between. This CDR3 region has 14 residues. For the CDR3, the DNA is TGTGCCAGTAAAGCTAGTTCCGGCACAGATACGCAGTATTTT. It is translated as CASKASSGTDTQYF.

The gene calls are TRBV7-3 and TRBJ1-1; 7 nucleotides match TRBD1. CDR3 size: 11 residues. J was trimmed by 7 bases and V by 5 bases; bases with no gene match: 1. In germline, CDR1 is SGHTA, CDR2 FQGTGA. CDR3 in DNA: TGTGCCAGCAGCGCAGGGGGTGAAGCTTTCTTT. This gives the protein CASSAGGEAFF.

The chain has TRBV6-6 and TRBJ1-1, with 8 bases that match TRBD1. CDR1 and CDR2 from the germline V gene are MNHNY and SVGAGI (reference sequence). Germline trimming cut 7 bases from V and 1 base from J; bases unmatched to any gene: 5. The CDR3 runs to 14 residues. The CDR3 spells CASNRQGSNTEAFF. The CDR3 DNA is TGTGCCAGCAATCGACAGGGGTCGAACACTGAAGCTTTCTTT.

The chain uses TRBV7-6 and TRBJ2-1; 8 bases fit TRBD2. The CDR3 has 18 residues. V trimming: 1 base; J trimming: 1 base; junction bases outside the gene matches: 9. Germline V gene lookup returns CDR1 SGHVS and CDR2 FNYEAQ. CDR3 sequence: CASSLGQRGTRSYNEQFF. The CDR3 region has the DNA TGTGCCAGCAGCTTAGGTCAAAGGGGGACTAGGTCCTACAATGAGCAGTTCTTC. The complete variable domain, with remaining parts taken from reference TRBV7-6 and TRBJ2-1, reads GAGVSQSPRYKVTKRGQDVALRCDPISGHVSLYWYRQALGQGPEFLTYFNYEAQQDKSGLPNDRFSAERPEGSISTLTIQRTEQRDSAMYRCASSLGQRGTRSYNEQFFGPGTRLTVL.

The rearrangement uses TRBV24-1 and TRBJ1-3; D is ambiguous. V was trimmed by 4 bases and J by 4 bases, leaving 10 bases between them. CDR1 is KGHDR and CDR2 is SFDVKD in the germline V gene. The CDR3 covers 14 residues. The CDR3 loop is CATSDPSSGNTIYF. The CDR3 nucleotides read TGTGCCACCAGTGACCCCTCGTCGGGAAACACCATATATTTT.

The chain recombines TRBV9 with TRBJ2-7; D may be TRBD2 (6 bases). The germline V gene encodes CDR1 SGDLS and CDR2 YYNGEE. This CDR3 is 13 amino acids long. Trimming removed 3 bases at V and 6 bases at J, with 13 bases between. In nucleotides, the CDR3 is TGTGCCAGCAGCGGGTCCTTGGGACTCGAGCAGTACTTC. Residues: CASSGSLGLEQYF.

The rearrangement links TRBV27 to TRBJ1-1, with a possible D match to TRBD1 (5 bases). The germline V gene encodes CDR1 MNHEY and CDR2 SMNVEV (reference sequence). Trimming pared 5 bases from V and 5 bases from J, leaving 18 bases between. The CDR3 is 15 amino acids. The CDR3 here is CASSPDPAGGTEAFF. CDR3 nucleotide sequence: TGTGCCAGCAGTCCTGACCCAGCGGGGGGGACTGAAGCTTTCTTT.

This chain links TRBV2 with TRBJ2-3, with 11 bases aligning to TRBD2. Per the germline V gene, CDR1 is SNHLY and CDR2 is FYNNEI. The V segment lost 6 bases and the J segment 4 bases; nucleotides outside the gene matches: 9. The CDR3 contains 16 residues. In DNA, the CDR3 is TGTGCCAGCAGGGGGGGTAGCGGGAGGGGCCCAGATACGCAGTATTTT. It codes for CASRGGSGRGPDTQYF. The full variable domain, with the rest looked up from reference TRBV2 and TRBJ2-3, is EPEVTQTPSHQVTQMGQEVILRCVPISNHLYFYWYRQILGQKVEFLVSFYNNEISEKSEIFDDQFSVERPDGSNFTLKIRSTKLEDSAMYFCASRGGSGRGPDTQYFGPGTRLTVL.

The chain recombines TRBV13 with TRBJ2-1; D gene ambiguous. Trimming took 4 bases from V and 5 from J, leaving 18 bases between them. Germline CDR1 reads PRHDT; CDR2 reads FYEKMQ (reference sequence). The CDR3 runs 16 residues. The CDR3 nucleotides are TGTGCCAGCAGCTCTCCGTCCCACGTACCAGACAATGAGCAGTTCTTC. Amino acid sequence: CASSSPSHVPDNEQFF.

This chain connects TRBV9 to TRBJ2-5; D is undetermined. Germline CDR1 is SGDLS and CDR2 is YYNGEE. V was shortened by 0 bases and J by 2 bases, with 8 bases between the two germline ends. CDR3 length equals 14 residues. CDR3 sequence (DNA): TGTGCCAGCAGCGTAGGGTCTAGACAAGAGACCCAGTACTTC. Its translation is CASSVGSRQETQYF.

J is TRBJ2-7 and V is TRBV7-2, with 16 bases matching TRBD2. The CDR3 is 16 residues long. The ends lost 1 base at V and 10 bases at J; junction bases unmatched: 7. CDR1 is SGHTA and CDR2 is FQGNSA in the germline V gene. CDR3 nucleotide sequence: TGTGCCAGCAGCTTAGGGGGACTAGCGGGAGGGCTAGATCAGTACTTC. It yields the protein CASSLGGLAGGLDQYF.